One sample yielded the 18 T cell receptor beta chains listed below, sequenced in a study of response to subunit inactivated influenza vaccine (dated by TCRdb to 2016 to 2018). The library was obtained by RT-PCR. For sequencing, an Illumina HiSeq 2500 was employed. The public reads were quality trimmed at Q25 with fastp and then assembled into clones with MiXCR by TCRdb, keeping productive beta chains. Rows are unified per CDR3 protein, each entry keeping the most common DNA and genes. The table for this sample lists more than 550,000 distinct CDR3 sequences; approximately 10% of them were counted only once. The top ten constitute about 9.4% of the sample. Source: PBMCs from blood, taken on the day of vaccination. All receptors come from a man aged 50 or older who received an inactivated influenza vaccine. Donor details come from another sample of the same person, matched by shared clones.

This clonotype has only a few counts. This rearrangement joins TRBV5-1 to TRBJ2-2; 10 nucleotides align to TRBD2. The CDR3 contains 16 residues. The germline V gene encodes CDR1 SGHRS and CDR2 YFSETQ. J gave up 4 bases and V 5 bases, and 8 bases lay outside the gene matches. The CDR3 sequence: CASRFSGGTSTGELFF. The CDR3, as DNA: TGCGCCAGCAGGTTTAGCGGGGGGACGTCCACCGGGGAGCTGTTTTTT.

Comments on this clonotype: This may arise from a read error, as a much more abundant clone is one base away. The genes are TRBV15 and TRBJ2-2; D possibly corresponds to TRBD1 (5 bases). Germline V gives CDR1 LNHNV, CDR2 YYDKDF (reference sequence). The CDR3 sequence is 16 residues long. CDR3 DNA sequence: TGTTCCACCAGCGTATCAGGGCTCCTGGACACCGGGGAGCTGTTTTTT. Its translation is CSTSVSGLLDTGELFF.

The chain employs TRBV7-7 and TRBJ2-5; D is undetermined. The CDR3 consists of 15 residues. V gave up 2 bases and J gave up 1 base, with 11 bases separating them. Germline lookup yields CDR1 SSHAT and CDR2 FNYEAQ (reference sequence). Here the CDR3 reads CASSLNLGFQETQYF. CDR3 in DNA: TGTGCCAGCAGCTTAAACTTGGGGTTCCAAGAGACCCAGTACTTC.

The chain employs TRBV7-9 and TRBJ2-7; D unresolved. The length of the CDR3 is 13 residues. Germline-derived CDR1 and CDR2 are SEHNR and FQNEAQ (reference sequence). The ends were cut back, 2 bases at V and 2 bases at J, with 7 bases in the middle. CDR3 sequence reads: CASSLHAAYEQYF. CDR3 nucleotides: TGTGCCAGCAGCTTACACGCCGCCTACGAGCAGTACTTC.

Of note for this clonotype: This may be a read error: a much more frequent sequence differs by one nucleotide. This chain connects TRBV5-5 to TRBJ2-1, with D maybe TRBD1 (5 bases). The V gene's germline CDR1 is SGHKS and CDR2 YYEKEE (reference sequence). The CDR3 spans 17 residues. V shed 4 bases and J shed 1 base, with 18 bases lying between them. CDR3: CASSLPTLQGSYNEQFF. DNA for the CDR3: TGTGCCAGCAGCCTCCCCACGTTGCAGGGTTCCTACAATGAGCAGTTCTTC.

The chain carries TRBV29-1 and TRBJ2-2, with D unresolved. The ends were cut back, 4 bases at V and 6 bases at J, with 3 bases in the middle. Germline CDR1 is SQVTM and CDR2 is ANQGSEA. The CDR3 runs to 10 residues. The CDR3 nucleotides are TGCAGCGTTGCTGCCGGGGAGCTGTTTTTT. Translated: CSVAAGELFF.

This CDR3 reads CASRGVSGANVLTF. Written as DNA, the CDR3 is TGTGCCAGCCGGGGGGTCTCTGGGGCCAACGTCCTGACTTTC. The chain uses TRBV28 and TRBJ2-6; 7 bases match TRBD2. V trimming: 8 bases; J trimming: 0 bases; junction bases outside the gene matches: 1. The CDR3 runs to 14 residues. Germline-derived CDR1 and CDR2 are MDHEN and SYDVKM.

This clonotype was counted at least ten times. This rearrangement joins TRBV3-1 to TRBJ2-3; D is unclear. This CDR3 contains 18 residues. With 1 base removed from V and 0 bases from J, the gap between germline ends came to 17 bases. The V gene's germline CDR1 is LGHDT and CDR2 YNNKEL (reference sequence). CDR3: CASSQVTGMSTSTDTQYF. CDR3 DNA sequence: TGTGCCAGCAGCCAAGTTACCGGAATGTCAACTAGCACAGATACGCAGTATTTT.

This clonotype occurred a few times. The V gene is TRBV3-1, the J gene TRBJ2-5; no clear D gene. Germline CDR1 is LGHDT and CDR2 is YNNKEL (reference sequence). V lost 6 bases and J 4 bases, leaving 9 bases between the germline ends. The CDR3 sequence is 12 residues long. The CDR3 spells CASRSPGETQYF. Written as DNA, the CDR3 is TGTGCCAGCAGGTCACCAGGAGAGACCCAGTACTTC.

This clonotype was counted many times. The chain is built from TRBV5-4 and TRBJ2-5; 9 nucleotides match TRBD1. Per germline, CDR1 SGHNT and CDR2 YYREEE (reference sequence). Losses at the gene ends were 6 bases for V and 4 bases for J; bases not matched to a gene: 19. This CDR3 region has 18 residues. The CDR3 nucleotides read TGTGCCAGCACCTGGGGGACAGGGTTGATGGTTAGCTTAGAGACCCAGTACTTC. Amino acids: CASTWGTGLMVSLETQYF.

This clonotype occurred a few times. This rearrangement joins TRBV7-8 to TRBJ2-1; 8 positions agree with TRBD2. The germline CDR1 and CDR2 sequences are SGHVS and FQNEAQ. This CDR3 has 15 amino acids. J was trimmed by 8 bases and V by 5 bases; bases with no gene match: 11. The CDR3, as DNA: TGTGCCAGCAGCCGAACTAGCGGAGGGTTCGATGAGCAGTTCTTC. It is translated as CASSRTSGGFDEQFF. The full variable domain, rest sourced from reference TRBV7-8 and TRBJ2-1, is GAGVSQSPRYKVAKRGQDVALRCDPISGHVSLFWYQQALGQGPEFLTYFQNEAQLDKSGLPSDRFFAERPEGSVSTLKIQRTQQEDSAVYLCASSRTSGGFDEQFFGPGTRLTVL.

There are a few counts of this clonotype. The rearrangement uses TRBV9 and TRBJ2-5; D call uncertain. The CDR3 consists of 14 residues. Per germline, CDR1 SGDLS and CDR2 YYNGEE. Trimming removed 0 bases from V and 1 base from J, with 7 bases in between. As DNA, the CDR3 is TGTGCCAGCAGCGTAGGGGTAGTCCAAGAGACCCAGTACTTC. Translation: CASSVGVVQETQYF.

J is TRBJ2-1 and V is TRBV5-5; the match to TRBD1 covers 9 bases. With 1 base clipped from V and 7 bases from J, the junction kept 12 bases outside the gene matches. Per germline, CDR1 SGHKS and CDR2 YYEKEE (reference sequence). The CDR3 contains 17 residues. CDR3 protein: CASSLSLRDRARNEQFF. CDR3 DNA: TGTGCCAGCAGCTTGAGTCTTCGGGACAGGGCTCGTAATGAGCAGTTCTTC.

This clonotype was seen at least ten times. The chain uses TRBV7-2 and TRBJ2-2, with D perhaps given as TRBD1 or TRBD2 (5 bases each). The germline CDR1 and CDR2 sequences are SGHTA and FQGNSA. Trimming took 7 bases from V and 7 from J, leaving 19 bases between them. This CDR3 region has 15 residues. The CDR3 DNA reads TGTGCCAGCAAACGGGGCTCCTCTGTGATCGGGGAGCTGTTTTTT. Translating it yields CASKRGSSVIGELFF.

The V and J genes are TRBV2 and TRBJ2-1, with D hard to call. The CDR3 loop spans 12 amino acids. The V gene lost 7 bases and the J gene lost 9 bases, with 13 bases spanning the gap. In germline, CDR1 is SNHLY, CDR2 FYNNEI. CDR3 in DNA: TGTGCCAGCAAAGCCTTATCGGGTGAGCAGTTCTTC. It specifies CASKALSGEQFF.

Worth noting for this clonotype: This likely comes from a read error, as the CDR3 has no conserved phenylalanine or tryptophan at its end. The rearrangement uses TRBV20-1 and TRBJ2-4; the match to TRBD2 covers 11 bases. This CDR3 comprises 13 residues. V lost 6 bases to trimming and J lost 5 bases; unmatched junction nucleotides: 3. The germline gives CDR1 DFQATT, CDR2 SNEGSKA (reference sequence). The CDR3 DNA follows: TGCAGTGCAGGGGGACTAGCGGAAAACATTCAGTACCTC. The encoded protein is CSAGGLAENIQYL.

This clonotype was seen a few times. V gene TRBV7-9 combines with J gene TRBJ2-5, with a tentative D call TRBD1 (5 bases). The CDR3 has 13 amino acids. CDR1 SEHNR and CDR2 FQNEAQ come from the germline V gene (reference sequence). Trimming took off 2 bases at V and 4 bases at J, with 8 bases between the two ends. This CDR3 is CASSLSGAETQYF. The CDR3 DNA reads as TGTGCCAGCAGCTTAAGTGGGGCAGAGACCCAGTACTTC.

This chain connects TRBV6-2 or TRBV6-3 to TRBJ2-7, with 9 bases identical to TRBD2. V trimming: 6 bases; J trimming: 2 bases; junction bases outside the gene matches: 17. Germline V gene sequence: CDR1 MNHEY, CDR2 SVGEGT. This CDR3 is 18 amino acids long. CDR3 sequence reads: CASSPIPPVAGAPYEQYF. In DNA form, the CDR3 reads TGTGCCAGCAGCCCCATCCCTCCGGTAGCGGGAGCCCCCTACGAGCAGTACTTC.